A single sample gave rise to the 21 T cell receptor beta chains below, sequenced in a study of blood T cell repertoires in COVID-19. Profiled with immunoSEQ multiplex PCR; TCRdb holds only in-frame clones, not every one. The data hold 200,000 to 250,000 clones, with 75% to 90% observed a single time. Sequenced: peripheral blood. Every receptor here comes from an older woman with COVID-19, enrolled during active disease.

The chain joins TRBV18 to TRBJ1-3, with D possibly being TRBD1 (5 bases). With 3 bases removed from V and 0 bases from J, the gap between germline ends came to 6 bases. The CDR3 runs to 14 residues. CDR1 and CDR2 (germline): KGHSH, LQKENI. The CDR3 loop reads CASSPDSSGNTIYF. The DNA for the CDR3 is TGTGCCAGCTCACCCGACAGCTCTGGAAACACCATATATTTT.

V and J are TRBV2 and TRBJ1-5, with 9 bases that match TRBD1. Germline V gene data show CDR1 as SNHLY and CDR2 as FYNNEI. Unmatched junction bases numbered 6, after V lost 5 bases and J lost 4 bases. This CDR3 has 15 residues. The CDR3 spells CASSPGTGRNQPQHF. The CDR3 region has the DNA TGTGCCAGCAGTCCCGGGACAGGGAGGAATCAGCCCCAGCATTTT.

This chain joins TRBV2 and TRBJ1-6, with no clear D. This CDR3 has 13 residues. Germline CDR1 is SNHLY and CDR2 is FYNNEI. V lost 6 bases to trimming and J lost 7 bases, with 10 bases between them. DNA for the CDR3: TGTGCCAGCAGAGAGATCCGAAATTCACCCCTCCACTTT. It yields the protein CASREIRNSPLHF. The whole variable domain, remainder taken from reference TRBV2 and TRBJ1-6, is EPEVTQTPSHQVTQMGQEVILRCVPISNHLYFYWYRQILGQKVEFLVSFYNNEISEKSEIFDDQFSVERPDGSNFTLKIRSTKLEDSAMYFCASREIRNSPLHFGNGTRLTVT.

Here the CDR3 reads CASSRQQGVDEQFF. CDR3 sequence (DNA): TGTGCCAGCAGCAGACAACAGGGGGTAGATGAGCAGTTCTTC. The chain carries TRBV7-9 and TRBJ2-1; TRBD1 agrees at 8 bases. CDR3 length: 14 amino acids. CDR1 and CDR2 (germline): SEHNR, FQNEAQ (reference sequence). V dropped 5 bases and J dropped 8; count of bases not matched to a gene: 8.

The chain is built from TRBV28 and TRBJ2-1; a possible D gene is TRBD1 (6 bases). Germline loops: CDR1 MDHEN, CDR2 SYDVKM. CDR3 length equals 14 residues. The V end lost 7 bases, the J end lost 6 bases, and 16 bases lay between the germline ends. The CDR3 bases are TGTGCCAGCAAGCCCGGACAGCCCCTCAATGAGCAGTTCTTC. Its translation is CASKPGQPLNEQFF.

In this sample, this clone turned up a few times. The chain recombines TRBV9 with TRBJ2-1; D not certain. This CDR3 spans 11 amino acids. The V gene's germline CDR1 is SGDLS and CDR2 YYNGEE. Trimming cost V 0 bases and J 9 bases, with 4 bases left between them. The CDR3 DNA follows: TGTGCCAGCAGCGTAGCCTTTGAGCAGTTCTTC. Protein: CASSVAFEQFF.

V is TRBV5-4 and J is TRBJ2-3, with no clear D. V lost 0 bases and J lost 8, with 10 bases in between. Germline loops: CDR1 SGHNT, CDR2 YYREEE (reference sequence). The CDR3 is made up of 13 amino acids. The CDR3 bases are TGTGCCAGCAGCTTGGGTCCGCCGGGTACGCAGTATTTT. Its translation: CASSLGPPGTQYF.

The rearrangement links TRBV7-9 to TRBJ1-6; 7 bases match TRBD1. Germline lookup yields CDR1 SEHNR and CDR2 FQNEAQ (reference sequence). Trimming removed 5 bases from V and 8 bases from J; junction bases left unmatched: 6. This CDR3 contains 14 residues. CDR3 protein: CASSHGTADSPLHF. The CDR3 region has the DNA TGTGCCAGCAGCCACGGGACAGCTGATTCACCCCTCCACTTT.

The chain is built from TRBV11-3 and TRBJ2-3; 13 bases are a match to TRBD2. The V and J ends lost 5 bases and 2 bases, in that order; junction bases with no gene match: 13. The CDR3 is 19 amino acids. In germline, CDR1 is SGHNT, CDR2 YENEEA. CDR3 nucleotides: TGTGCCAGCAGCCAAGGGACTAGCGGGATGCCGGGGTCCACAGATACGCAGTATTTT. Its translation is CASSQGTSGMPGSTDTQYF.

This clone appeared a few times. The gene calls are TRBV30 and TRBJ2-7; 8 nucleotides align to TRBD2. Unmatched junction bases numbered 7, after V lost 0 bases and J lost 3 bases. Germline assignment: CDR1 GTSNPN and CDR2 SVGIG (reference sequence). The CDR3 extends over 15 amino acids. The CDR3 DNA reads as TGTGCCTGGAGTGTCTCGCGGGAGGTAAACTACGAGCAGTACTTC. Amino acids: CAWSVSREVNYEQYF.

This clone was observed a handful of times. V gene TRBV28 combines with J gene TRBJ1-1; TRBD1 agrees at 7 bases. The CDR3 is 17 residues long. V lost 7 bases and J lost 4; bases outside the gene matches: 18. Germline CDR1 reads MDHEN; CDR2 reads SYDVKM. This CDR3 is CASTKPSAGGRSTEAFF. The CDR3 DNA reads TGTGCCAGCACCAAACCCTCGGCAGGGGGGAGGAGCACTGAAGCTTTCTTT.

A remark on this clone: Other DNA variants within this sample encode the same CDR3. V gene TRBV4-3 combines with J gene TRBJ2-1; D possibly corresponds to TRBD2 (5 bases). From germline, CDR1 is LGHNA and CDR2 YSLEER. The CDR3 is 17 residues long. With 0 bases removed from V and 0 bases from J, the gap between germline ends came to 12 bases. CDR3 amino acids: CASSQDQGLSSYNEQFF. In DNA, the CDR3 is TGCGCCAGCAGCCAAGATCAAGGACTCTCCTCCTACAATGAGCAGTTCTTC.

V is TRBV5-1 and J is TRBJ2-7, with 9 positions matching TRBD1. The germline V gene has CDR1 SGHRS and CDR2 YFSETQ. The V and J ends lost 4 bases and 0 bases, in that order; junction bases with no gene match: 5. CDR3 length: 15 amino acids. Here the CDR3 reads CASSGGQGSSYEQYF. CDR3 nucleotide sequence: TGCGCCAGCAGCGGGGGACAGGGAAGCTCCTACGAGCAGTACTTC.

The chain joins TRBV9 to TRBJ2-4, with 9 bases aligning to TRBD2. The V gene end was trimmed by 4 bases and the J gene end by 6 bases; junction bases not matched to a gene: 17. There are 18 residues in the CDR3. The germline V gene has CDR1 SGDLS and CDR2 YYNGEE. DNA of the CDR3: TGTGCCAGCAGCCCCGGTCTGGTAGCGGGAGAGGGAGGAAACATTCAGTACTTC. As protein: CASSPGLVAGEGGNIQYF.

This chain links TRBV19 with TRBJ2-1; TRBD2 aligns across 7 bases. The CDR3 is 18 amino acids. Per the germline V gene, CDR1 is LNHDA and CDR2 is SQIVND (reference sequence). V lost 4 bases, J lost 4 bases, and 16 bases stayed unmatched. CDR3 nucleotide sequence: TGTGCCAGTAGTACTAGACGCTCTAGCGGAACCCGATACAATGAGCAGTTCTTC. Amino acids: CASSTRRSSGTRYNEQFF.

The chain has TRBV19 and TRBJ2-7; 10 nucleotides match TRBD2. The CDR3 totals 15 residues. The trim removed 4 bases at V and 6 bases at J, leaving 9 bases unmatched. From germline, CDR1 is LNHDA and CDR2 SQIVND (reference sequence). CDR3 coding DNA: TGTGCCAGTAGTACCCAAGCGGGAGGGCCTTTCGAGCAGTACTTC. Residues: CASSTQAGGPFEQYF.

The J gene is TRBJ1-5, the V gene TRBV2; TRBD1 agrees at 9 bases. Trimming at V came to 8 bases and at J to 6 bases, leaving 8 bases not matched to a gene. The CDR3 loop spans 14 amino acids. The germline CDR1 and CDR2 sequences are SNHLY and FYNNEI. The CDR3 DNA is TGTGCCAGCCTGACAGGGGGGATGGGTCAGCCCCAGCATTTT. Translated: CASLTGGMGQPQHF.

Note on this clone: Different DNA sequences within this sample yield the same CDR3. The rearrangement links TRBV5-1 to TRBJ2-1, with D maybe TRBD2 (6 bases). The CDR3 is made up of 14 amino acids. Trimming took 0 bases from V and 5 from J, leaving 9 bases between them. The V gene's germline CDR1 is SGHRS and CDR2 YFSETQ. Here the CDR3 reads CASSLVGLNNEQFF. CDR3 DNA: TGCGCCAGCAGCTTGGTGGGACTTAACAATGAGCAGTTCTTC.

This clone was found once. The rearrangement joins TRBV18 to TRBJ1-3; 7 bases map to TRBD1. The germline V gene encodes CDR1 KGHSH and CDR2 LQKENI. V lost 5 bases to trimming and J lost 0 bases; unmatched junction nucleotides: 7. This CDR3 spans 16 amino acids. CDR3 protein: CASSATGPNSGNTIYF. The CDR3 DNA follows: TGTGCCAGCTCAGCGACAGGGCCCAACTCTGGAAACACCATATATTTT.

Written as DNA, the CDR3 is TGTGCCAGCAGTTCTAACAGGAACACTGAAGCTTTCTTT. Amino acids: CASSSNRNTEAFF. This chain links TRBV2 with TRBJ1-1; D uncertain. CDR1 and CDR2 from the germline V gene are SNHLY and FYNNEI. Trimming took 5 bases from V and 1 from J, leaving 8 bases between them. CDR3 size: 13 residues.

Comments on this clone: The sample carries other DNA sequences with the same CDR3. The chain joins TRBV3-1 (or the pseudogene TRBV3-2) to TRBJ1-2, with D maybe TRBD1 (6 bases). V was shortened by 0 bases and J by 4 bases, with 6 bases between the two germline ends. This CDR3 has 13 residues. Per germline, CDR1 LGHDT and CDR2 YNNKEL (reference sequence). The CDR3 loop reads CASSQEGGYGYTF. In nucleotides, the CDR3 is TGTGCCAGCAGCCAAGAAGGGGGCTATGGCTACACCTTC.